Shown below are 13 T cell receptor beta chains from a single sample sequenced in a study of blood T cells in healthy people across ages. A sample-barcoded 5' primer and a J-beta primer mix were used in a second PCR of roughly 7 to 11 cycles. TCRdb used MiXCR to reprocess the 5' RACE reads, holding one entry per CDR3 protein. The table has roughly 2 million distinct CDR3 sequences, roughly 49% seen once. The source material was blood. These TCRs come from a woman between 40 and 55 years old in good health.

The gene calls are TRBV14 and TRBJ2-1; 13 bases are a match to TRBD2. CDR1 and CDR2 from the germline V gene are SGHDN and FVKESK. J gave up 8 bases and V 0 bases, and 7 bases lay outside the gene matches. The CDR3 totals 17 residues. Written as DNA, the CDR3 is TGTGCCAGCAGCCAAGATGAAGGACTAGCGGGGGCAGATGAGCAGTTCTTC. It encodes CASSQDEGLAGADEQFF.

This clonotype showed up just a few times. The chain has TRBV20-1 and TRBJ2-5; D is possibly TRBD1 or TRBD2 (5 bases each). The CDR3 runs 13 residues. Trimming left V 4 bases short and J 5 bases short, with 14 bases between. Per the germline V gene, CDR1 is DFQATT and CDR2 is SNEGSKA (reference sequence). DNA for the CDR3: TGCAGTGCTAAAGGGGACCGCGGGGAGACCCAGTACTTC. Encoded protein: CSAKGDRGETQYF.

This clonotype turned up a few times. This chain connects TRBV28 to TRBJ2-1; unclear D gene. V gave up 7 bases and J gave up 7 bases, with 11 bases separating them. The CDR3 totals 12 residues. CDR1 and CDR2 from the germline V gene are MDHEN and SYDVKM. The DNA of the CDR3 is TGTGCCAGCACCCCAATAGGGAATGAGCAGTTCTTC. This gives the protein CASTPIGNEQFF.

This clonotype has more than one count but fewer than ten. V and J are TRBV6-2 or TRBV6-3 and TRBJ2-1; TRBD2 is a possible D gene (7 bases). CDR3 length equals 15 residues. Looked up from germline, CDR1 is MNHEY and CDR2 is SVGEGT. Trimming shortened V by 4 bases and J by 6 bases, and 16 bases separated the two germline ends. CDR3 sequence: CASSSGGASGNEQFF. CDR3 nucleotide sequence: TGTGCCAGCAGTTCTGGGGGGGCGAGTGGCAATGAGCAGTTCTTC.

V usage is TRBV10-3 and J usage is TRBJ1-2, with D unclear. V shed 6 bases and J shed 2 bases, with 10 bases lying between them. This CDR3 comprises 13 residues. The V gene's germline CDR1 is ENHRY and CDR2 SYGVKD. The CDR3 DNA reads TGTGCCATCAGCTCCGGGAGCAACTATGGCTACACCTTC. Its translation is CAISSGSNYGYTF.

The V gene is TRBV29-1, the J gene TRBJ2-5; 8 bases align to TRBD1. After removal of 6 bases from V and 3 bases from J, the junction contained 6 bases not matched to a gene. CDR3 length equals 13 residues. Germline V gene data show CDR1 as SQVTM and CDR2 as ANQGSEA. CDR3 sequence (DNA): TGCAGCGTGACCGACAGGGGAGAAGAGACCCAGTACTTC. Encoded protein: CSVTDRGEETQYF.

The genes are TRBV7-2 and TRBJ2-6, with D possibly being TRBD1 (6 bases). The CDR3 extends over 17 amino acids. Trimming left V 4 bases short and J 3 bases short, with 16 bases between. CDR1 SGHTA and CDR2 FQGNSA come from the germline V gene. CDR3: CASSWQTGMGGANVLTF. For the CDR3, the DNA is TGTGCCAGCAGCTGGCAGACAGGCATGGGTGGGGCCAACGTCCTGACTTTC.

The sample holds many counts of this clonotype. The chain uses TRBV20-1 and TRBJ1-5; 7 bases align to TRBD1. Trimming took 5 bases from V and 0 from J; bases not matched to a gene: 10. Germline values: CDR1 DFQATT, CDR2 SNEGSKA (reference sequence). The CDR3 extends over 16 amino acids. CDR3 sequence (DNA): TGCAGTGCTGGACAAACAGGGGTCGGTAGCAATCAGCCCCAGCATTTT. It encodes CSAGQTGVGSNQPQHF.

This clonotype has a single count. The chain has TRBV4-2 and TRBJ2-3; 9 positions agree with TRBD2. The junction had 12 bases not matched to a gene; V was cut back by 3 bases and J by 5 bases. Germline loops: CDR1 LGHNA, CDR2 YNFKEQ. The CDR3 loop spans 17 amino acids. CDR3 DNA sequence: TGTGCCAGCAGCCATCATCGGGGCGGGGGGGCCAAAGATACGCAGTATTTT. As protein: CASSHHRGGGAKDTQYF.

V and J are TRBV20-1 and TRBJ1-5; D gene ambiguous. CDR3 length: 14 residues. Trimming shortened V by 3 bases and J by 1 base, and 10 bases separated the two germline ends. Germline V gene lookup returns CDR1 DFQATT and CDR2 SNEGSKA (reference sequence). CDR3 amino acids: CSARGRKSNQPQHF. The CDR3 region has the DNA TGCAGTGCTAGGGGGAGGAAAAGCAATCAGCCCCAGCATTTT.

The chain recombines TRBV6-2 or TRBV6-3 with TRBJ1-5, with D possibly matching TRBD1 (6 bases). CDR1 is MNHEY and CDR2 is SVGEGT in the germline V gene. V gave up 10 bases and J gave up 11 bases, with 21 bases separating them. The CDR3 has 13 amino acids. CDR3 coding DNA: TGTGCCACCAGGGGAGTGGGCGTTGTTGCCCAGCATTTT. This gives the protein CATRGVGVVAQHF.

This clonotype was observed a few times. The gene calls are TRBV28 and TRBJ2-1; 11 bases are shared with TRBD2. The germline V gene encodes CDR1 MDHEN and CDR2 SYDVKM. V lost 7 bases and J lost 5; bases outside the gene matches: 10. The CDR3 is made up of 16 amino acids. CDR3 nucleotides: TGTGCCAGCACCTCCTTAGCGGGGGGGCCGAACAATGAGCAGTTCTTC. Its translation: CASTSLAGGPNNEQFF.

The CDR3 region has the DNA TGCGCCAGCAGTCGCAGGGGGCAGGTCACCGGGGAGCTGTTTTTT. This encodes CASSRRGQVTGELFF. The genes are TRBV4-3 and TRBJ2-2; 8 bases fit TRBD1. The CDR3 is 15 amino acids. The V segment lost 6 bases and the J segment 4 bases; nucleotides outside the gene matches: 7. Germline lookup yields CDR1 LGHNA and CDR2 YSLEER.